What follows are 7 T cell receptor beta chains derived from one specimen sequenced in a study of blood T cells in healthy people across ages (dated by TCRdb to 2014 to 2015). The library came from 5' RACE. These reads were obtained on an Illumina HiSeq 2500. The second PCR ran for roughly 7 to 12 cycles and used a J-beta primer mix along with a sample-barcoded 5' primer. TCRdb cleaned the public reads at Q25 with fastp, built clones with MiXCR and kept in-frame beta chains. Rows are unified per CDR3 protein, each entry keeping the most common DNA and genes. The sample yields 800,000 to 950,000 distinct CDR3 sequences; around 36% were counted once. The top ten hold about an eighth of the sample. Sequenced sample: blood. Receptors were obtained from a man younger than 35 in good health.

This clonotype was seen only a few times. The chain joins TRBV20-1 to TRBJ2-7; no firm D call. Germline V gene sequence: CDR1 DFQATT, CDR2 SNEGSKA (reference sequence). The CDR3 contains 12 residues. V shed 3 bases and J shed 4 bases, with 10 bases lying between them. The CDR3 loop reads CSASLLPYEQYF. The CDR3 DNA sequence: TGCAGTGCTAGTCTCCTACCGTACGAGCAGTACTTC.

V usage is TRBV20-1 and J usage is TRBJ1-2; 10 bases match TRBD1. Germline assignment: CDR1 DFQATT and CDR2 SNEGSKA (reference sequence). V was clipped by 6 bases and J by 8 bases; unmatched bases: 6. CDR3 size: 12 residues. This chain's CDR3 is CSARQGAHGYTF. As DNA, the CDR3 is TGCAGTGCGCGACAGGGGGCGCACGGCTACACCTTC.

CDR3 nucleotide sequence: TGTGCCAGCAGCTTAGCAGGGATAGGGCCAGCTTTCTTT. This sequence encodes CASSLAGIGPAFF. This rearrangement joins TRBV7-2 to TRBJ1-1; D gene uncertain. V was cut by 0 bases and J by 10 bases, with 12 bases left in between. Per the germline V gene, CDR1 is SGHTA and CDR2 is FQGNSA. The CDR3 loop spans 13 amino acids.

The chain has TRBV4-3 and TRBJ2-1, with D possibly matching TRBD1 (5 bases). The DNA end is more similar to TRBJ2-7, so the J call may be wrong. The germline gives CDR1 LGHNA, CDR2 YSLEER. This CDR3 region has 17 residues. The CDR3 coding sequence is TGCGCCAGCAGCTCATCCTGGGGCCAGAGCTCCTACAATGAGCAGTACTTC. Its protein product is CASSSSWGQSSYNEQYF.

This clonotype was counted between two and nine times. DNA for the CDR3: TGTGCCAGCAGCCAAGATCGGTGGCTAGCGGGGGGGCGGACAGATACGCAGTATTTT. Its translation is CASSQDRWLAGGRTDTQYF. The V gene is TRBV4-2, the J gene TRBJ2-3; 12 bases agree with TRBD2. V was pared by 0 bases and J by 3 bases, with 10 bases of the junction left unmatched. The CDR3 has 19 residues. Germline V gene lookup returns CDR1 LGHNA and CDR2 YNFKEQ.

The chain couples TRBV12-3 or TRBV12-4 to TRBJ2-1; D uncertain. The J call is in doubt because the DNA end fits TRBJ2-7 better. The CDR3 has 14 amino acids. CDR3 loop: CASSSRNSYNEQYF. The CDR3 region has the DNA TGTGCCAGCAGTTCCCGAAACTCCTACAATGAGCAGTACTTC.

The chain employs TRBV4-3 and TRBJ2-5, with D tentatively TRBD1 (5 bases). CDR1 LGHNA and CDR2 YSLEER come from the germline V gene. The CDR3 covers 16 residues. The germline V and J ends were trimmed by 0 bases and 11 bases, with 22 bases remaining between them. DNA of the CDR3: TGCGCCAGCAGCCAAGATGGTCAGGGAACCGACAATGAGCAGTACTTC. This sequence encodes CASSQDGQGTDNEQYF.